The 8 T cell receptor beta chains presented below share a single source sample, sequenced in a study of naive and memory T cell subsets. Four PCR rounds used nested alpha and beta constant region primers plus the SP2 primer. From the UMI-ligation and nested PCR reads, TCRdb called clonotypes with MiXCR, one entry per CDR3 protein. The data contain 20,000 to 25,000 distinct CDR3 sequences, approximately 5.7% of them singletons. As for treatment: skin biopsy from PPD injection site in Mantoux-positive individual. TCR cDNA received a 3' ligated oligonucleotide that carried a UMI. The material sequenced was skin, taken from a tuberculin skin test site. The receptors stem from an adult in good health.

This clonotype was observed a handful of times. V is TRBV7-3 and J is TRBJ2-1; 15 bases fit TRBD2. Germline assignment: CDR1 SGHTA and CDR2 FQGTGA. The J segment lost 2 bases and the V segment lost 3 bases, leaving 8 bases of the junction unmatched. This CDR3 has 19 residues. The CDR3 is CASSFAGTSGRSAYNEQFF. The CDR3 DNA is TGTGCCAGCAGCTTCGCCGGGACTAGCGGGAGGTCAGCCTACAATGAGCAGTTCTTC.

This clonotype was observed at least ten times. The chain recombines TRBV28 with TRBJ2-1; 8 bases map to TRBD2. V trimming: 6 bases; J trimming: 6 bases; junction bases outside the gene matches: 19. Germline assignment: CDR1 MDHEN and CDR2 SYDVKM. CDR3 length equals 18 residues. The CDR3 loop is CASRLIQGTAGALNEQFF. The CDR3 DNA is TGTGCCAGCAGGTTAATACAGGGTACAGCGGGAGCGCTCAATGAGCAGTTCTTC.

This rearrangement joins TRBV4-3 to TRBJ2-2; tentatively, D is TRBD2 (5 bases). CDR3 size: 14 residues. Trimming took off 1 base at V and 5 bases at J, with 8 bases between the two ends. Germline loops: CDR1 LGHNA, CDR2 YSLEER. The CDR3 DNA reads TGCGCCAGCAGCCAAGGTCCGGGAACCGGGGAGCTGTTTTTT. It yields the protein CASSQGPGTGELFF.

The table lists this clonotype with many counts. This chain connects TRBV5-5 to TRBJ2-5; 7 nucleotides match TRBD1. This CDR3 has 13 residues. V lost 1 base and J lost 4; bases outside the gene matches: 1. Germline V gene data show CDR1 as SGHKS and CDR2 as YYEKEE (reference sequence). The CDR3 region has the DNA TGTGCCAGCAGCTTGACAGGGGCAGAGACCCAGTACTTC. Its translation: CASSLTGAETQYF.

This clonotype was seen a handful of times. V is TRBV27 and J is TRBJ2-7; 10 bases agree with TRBD2. From germline, CDR1 is MNHEY and CDR2 SMNVEV (reference sequence). The CDR3 is 15 amino acids. V lost 6 bases, J lost 3 bases, and 8 bases stayed unmatched. CDR3 sequence reads: CASSPQTSGFYEQYF. DNA for the CDR3: TGTGCCAGCAGCCCCCAGACTAGCGGGTTCTACGAGCAGTACTTC.

V is TRBV7-6 and J is TRBJ2-5, with a possible D match to TRBD2 (7 bases). The CDR3 extends over 17 amino acids. The ends were cut back, 1 base at V and 3 bases at J, with 18 bases in the middle. Germline CDR1 and CDR2: SGHVS and FNYEAQ. CDR3 in DNA: TGTGCCAGCAGCTTAGAGGGCTGGCGGGGGCTGAAAGAGACCCAGTACTTC. This sequence encodes CASSLEGWRGLKETQYF.

This clonotype was detected only a few times. This rearrangement joins TRBV6-2 or TRBV6-3 to TRBJ2-7; 12 nucleotides match TRBD2. Per the germline V gene, CDR1 is MNHEY and CDR2 is SVGEGT. CDR3 length equals 15 residues. J gave up 3 bases and V 4 bases, and 4 bases lay outside the gene matches. CDR3: CASSWGTSGFYEQYF. The CDR3 DNA sequence: TGTGCCAGCAGTTGGGGGACTAGCGGGTTCTACGAGCAGTACTTC.

In its sample, this clonotype is medium-sized. The CDR3, as DNA: TGCAGCGTTGACCTAATCACAGATACGCAGTATTTT. Translation gives CSVDLITDTQYF. The chain recombines TRBV29-1 with TRBJ2-3; D gene uncertain. This CDR3 region has 12 residues. Deletions cut 3 bases from V and 2 bases from J, with 6 bases between. The germline gives CDR1 SQVTM, CDR2 ANQGSEA.